The table lists the clone carrying this T cell receptor (beta chain) with many counts. Its target is not known. These data belong to a study of regulatory T cells in long-lasting Graves disease. Study-level results: More public clonotypes were shared by persistent patients (around 2,800) than by new patients (approximately 1,000).

V was shortened by 7 bases and J by 3 bases, with 10 bases between the two germline ends. The germline V gene has CDR1 DFQATT and CDR2 SNEGSKA (reference sequence). This CDR3 region has 11 residues. Building the TCR beta libraries relied on iRepertoire HTBI primers, and CDR3 regions underwent Arm-PCR. TCRdb re-derived calls from the multiplex PCR reads in MiXCR, one entry per CDR3 protein. This sample has around 320,000 distinct CDR3 sequences; approximately 15% occur once, and the top ten carry just under 30%. Specified time point: newly diagnosed GD, antithyroid drugs for less than 3 months. After RNA was extracted from PBMCs, the TCR library was made from it. This sample was shared with a second study, whose subject was T cells in Graves' hyperthyroidism and ophthalmopathy.

The TCR comes from a man aged 40-55 years with Graves disease. The material was peripheral blood mononuclear cells (PBMCs), obtained at new diagnosis, from a patient treated with antithyroid drugs. The J gene is TRBJ2-7, the V gene TRBV20-1, with D perhaps TRBD1 or TRBD2 (6 bases each). The CDR3, as DNA: TGCAGTGGGGGGGCGGGCTACGAGCAGTACTTC. Translating it yields CSGGAGYEQYF.